This T cell receptor beta chain was captured in a study of early T cells in non-severe SARS-CoV-2 infection. At the level of the study: Sequencing was performed on bulk RNA from unsorted whole blood, leaving chains unpaired.

Attachment of unique molecular identifiers was made to individual cDNA molecules. TCRdb independently ran MiXCR on the 5' RACE reads; one entry per CDR3 protein. The sample carries about 60,000 distinct CDR3 sequences, more than 8.5% recorded once. Ten or more counts support this clonotype. Its antigen is undetermined. V was clipped by 0 bases and J by 1 base, with 4 bases between them. Germline loops: CDR1 KGHSH, CDR2 LQKENI. The CDR3 runs to 13 residues. Study-level findings and limits: VDJdb matching, biased toward anti-spike CD8 responses, missed private and CD4 specificities.

The sample taken for sequencing was whole blood. The chain has TRBV18 and TRBJ2-7; D not certain. The TCR sequence derives from an adult who was a healthcare worker with PCR-confirmed SARS-CoV-2 infection or an uninfected control (not recorded which). The CDR3 bases are TGTGCCAGCTCACCACCGGCTTCCTACGAGCAGTACTTC. Translation gives CASSPPASYEQYF.